Listed here are 13 T cell receptor beta chains from one sample, sequenced in a study of cytotoxic CD8 clonotypes in ibrutinib-treated CLL. Assay used: immunoSEQ multiplex PCR; TCRdb lists only in-frame clones, some missing. The table lists about 40,000 clones, about three quarters of them singletons. The source material was PBMCs, sampled at disease progression, from a patient treated with ibrutinib. Receptor source: a human donor with chronic lymphocytic leukemia.

V is TRBV18 and J is TRBJ1-2; a possible D gene is TRBD1 (6 bases). The CDR3 runs 18 residues. Trimming removed 3 bases at V and 1 base at J, with 21 bases between. Germline CDR1 is KGHSH and CDR2 is LQKENI. The CDR3, as DNA: TGTGCCAGCTCACCGCAACCCGCAATGGGGGCCGGTAACTATGGCTACACCTTC. This translates into CASSPQPAMGAGNYGYTF.

By sample fraction, this clone is medium-sized. The chain recombines TRBV4-2 with TRBJ1-3, with 7 positions matching TRBD1. Germline trimming cut 6 bases from V and 1 base from J; bases unmatched to any gene: 6. Germline lookup yields CDR1 LGHNA and CDR2 YNFKEQ. This CDR3 region has 15 residues. CDR3 sequence (DNA): TGTGCCAGCAGTAACAGGGGAGGGTCTGGAAACACCATATATTTT. Translated: CASSNRGGSGNTIYF.

This clone came up once. The gene calls are TRBV14 and TRBJ2-1; TRBD2 aligns across 13 bases. Germline CDR1 is SGHDN and CDR2 is FVKESK. This CDR3 is built from 17 residues. After removal of 4 bases from V and 0 bases from J, the junction contained 3 bases not matched to a gene. CDR3 protein: CASSPRTSGSSYNEQFF. In DNA, the CDR3 is TGTGCCAGCAGCCCCCGGACTAGCGGGAGCTCCTACAATGAGCAGTTCTTC.

Regarding this clone: It is unclear where the CDR3 begins or ends on the DNA, so no DNA is shown, and the CDR3 is as TCRdb lists it. CDR3 in amino acids: CSAVGQGAEFF. The chain recombines TRBV29-1 with TRBJ2-1; whether TRBD1, the table's D call, matches the DNA was not checked. CDR1 SQVTM and CDR2 ANQGSEA come from the germline V gene. The CDR3 spans 11 amino acids, including both terminal residues.

This clone showed up just once. V is TRBV7-9 and J is TRBJ1-5; a weak D match, TRBD1 (6 bases). Germline V lookup: CDR1 SEHNR, CDR2 FQNEAQ (reference sequence). V lost 1 base to trimming and J lost 2 bases, with 9 bases between them. This CDR3 spans 15 amino acids. CDR3 bases: TGTGCCAGCAGCTTAGGGACAGACGGCAATCAGCCCCAGCATTTT. It translates to CASSLGTDGNQPQHF.

The chain employs TRBV13 and TRBJ1-4; D not resolved. Germline V lookup: CDR1 PRHDT, CDR2 FYEKMQ (reference sequence). Trimming left V 4 bases short and J 4 bases short, with 13 bases between. The CDR3 totals 15 residues. The CDR3 region is CASSSATVNNEKLFF. CDR3 DNA sequence: TGTGCCAGCAGCTCGGCCACAGTTAATAATGAAAAACTGTTTTTT.

This clone was counted between two and nine times. The chain carries TRBV28 and TRBJ2-7; D gene ambiguous. The V end was cut by 2 bases, the J end by 6 bases, with 8 bases between. There are 12 residues in the CDR3. Germline assignment: CDR1 MDHEN and CDR2 SYDVKM. For the CDR3, the DNA is TGTGCCAGCAGTTTAAGTAGGGTCGAGCAGTACTTC. This translates into CASSLSRVEQYF.

The chain uses TRBV19 and TRBJ2-1; maybe TRBD2 (7 bases). CDR3 length: 17 residues. Per the germline V gene, CDR1 is LNHDA and CDR2 is SQIVND (reference sequence). Trimming removed 3 bases from V and 2 bases from J, with 17 bases in between. The CDR3 nucleotides are TGTGCCAGTAGTATCGAGGGGGGGCGGTACACCTACAATGAGCAGTTCTTC. Translating gives CASSIEGGRYTYNEQFF. The entire variable domain, with the rest obtained from reference TRBV19 and TRBJ2-1, is as follows: DGGITQSPKYLFRKEGQNVTLSCEQNLNHDAMYWYRQDPGQGLRLIYYSQIVNDFQKGDIAEGYSVSREKKESFPLTVTSAQKNPTAFYLCASSIEGGRYTYNEQFFGPGTRLTVL.

This clone showed up just a few times. The chain joins TRBV2 to TRBJ2-2; unclear D gene. The CDR3 runs to 13 residues. Germline V CDR1 and CDR2: SNHLY, FYNNEI. Trimming stripped 1 base from V and 8 bases from J, with 8 bases between. Written as DNA, the CDR3 is TGTGCCAGCAGTGAAGACGGCAGGGGGGAGCTGTTTTTT. It encodes CASSEDGRGELFF.

The chain joins TRBV11-3 to TRBJ2-3, with 8 bases matching TRBD2. Germline assignment: CDR1 SGHNT and CDR2 YENEEA. The CDR3 sequence is 15 residues long. The V segment lost 5 bases and the J segment 1 base; nucleotides outside the gene matches: 5. CDR3 loop: CASSLGGGRTDTQYF. The CDR3 DNA reads TGTGCCAGCAGCCTCGGGGGGGGACGCACAGATACGCAGTATTTT. The full variable domain, in which reference TRBV11-3 and TRBJ2-3 provide the parts outside the CDR3, is EAGVVQSPRYKIIEKKQPVAFWCNPISGHNTLYWYLQNLGQGPELLIRYENEEAVDDSQLPKDRFSAERLKGVDSTLKIQPAELGDSAVYLCASSLGGGRTDTQYFGPGTRLTVL.

In this sample, this clone turned up once. The chain employs TRBV15 and TRBJ2-7; D might be TRBD1 (6 bases). The V end lost 0 bases, the J end lost 2 bases, and 11 bases lay between the germline ends. This CDR3 is 15 amino acids long. The V gene's germline CDR1 is LNHNV and CDR2 YYDKDF (reference sequence). The DNA of the CDR3 is TGTGCCACCAGCAGAGATCGCAGGGGAACCTACGAGCAGTACTTC. This encodes CATSRDRRGTYEQYF.

V gene TRBV9 combines with J gene TRBJ1-6, with unresolved D. V was pared by 3 bases and J by 8 bases, with 21 bases between. The CDR3 has 17 residues. CDR1 and CDR2 from the germline V gene are SGDLS and YYNGEE. CDR3 sequence: CASSARVKSDSDSPLHF. Here the CDR3 DNA reads TGTGCCAGCAGCGCCCGGGTGAAGTCGGACTCAGATTCACCCCTCCACTTT.

The CDR3 loop is CASGPSTGPREAFF. Here the CDR3 DNA reads TGTGCTAGTGGTCCATCTACGGGCCCCCGTGAAGCTTTCTTT. The gene calls are TRBV12-5 and TRBJ1-1, with unresolved D. Germline assignment: CDR1 LGHNT and CDR2 FRNRAP. The CDR3 extends over 14 amino acids. V gave up 5 bases and J gave up 7 bases, with 17 bases separating them. Variable domain in full (rest from reference TRBV12-5 and TRBJ1-1): DARVTQTPRHKVTEMGQEVTMRCQPILGHNTVFWYRQTMMQGLELLAYFRNRAPLDDSGMPKDRFSAEMPDATLATLKIQPSEPRDSAVYFCASGPSTGPREAFFGQGTRLTVV.